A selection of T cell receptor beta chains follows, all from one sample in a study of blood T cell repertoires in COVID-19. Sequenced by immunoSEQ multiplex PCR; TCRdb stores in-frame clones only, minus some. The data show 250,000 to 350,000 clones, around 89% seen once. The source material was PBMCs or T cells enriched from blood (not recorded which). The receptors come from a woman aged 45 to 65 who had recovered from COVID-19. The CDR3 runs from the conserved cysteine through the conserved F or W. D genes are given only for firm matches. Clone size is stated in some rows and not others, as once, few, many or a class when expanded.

DNA: TGTGCCATCAGTGTAGCGGAAGAGACCCAGTACTTC
CDR3: CAISVAEETQYF
D: NA
size: NA
V: TRBV10-3
J: TRBJ2-5

DNA: TGCAGCGTTGTGACAGAAAACTATGGCTACACCTTC
CDR3: CSVVTENYGYTF
D: NA
size: NA
V: TRBV29-1
J: TRBJ1-2

DNA: TGTGCCTTCGAAGGTCCAGTGCAAAAAGCGGGAGGGACGGGTAAAGGTGGTGAGCAGTTCTTC
CDR3: CAFEGPVQKAGGTGKGGEQFF
D: TRBD2
size: NA
V: TRBV30
J: TRBJ2-1

DNA: TGTGCCAGCAACGATCCACCGGGACAAGGGCCTCCCGAGCAGTACTTC
CDR3: CASNDPPGQGPPEQYF
D: NA
size: NA
V: TRBV2
J: TRBJ2-7

DNA: TGTGCCAGCACCGGACAGGGAGGGACCCAGTACTTC
CDR3: CASTGQGGTQYF
D: TRBD1
size: NA
V: TRBV2
J: TRBJ2-5

DNA: TGTGCCAGCAGTCTGGAGAGCACAGATACGCAGTATTTT
CDR3: CASSLESTDTQYF
D: NA
size: NA
V: TRBV2
J: TRBJ2-3

DNA: TGTGCCACCAGTGACCTGACAACTGAAGCTTTCTTT
CDR3: CATSDLTTEAFF
D: NA
size: NA
V: TRBV24-1
J: TRBJ1-1

DNA: TGTGCCAGCAGTTTAAAAGGGGGCCTTATCTATGGCTACACCTTC
CDR3: CASSLKGGLIYGYTF
D: TRBD1
size: NA
V: TRBV27
J: TRBJ1-2

DNA: TGTGCCAGTAGTATAGAGACCGGGACTAGCGGGGAGAGGGGTGAGCAGTTCTTC
CDR3: CASSIETGTSGERGEQFF
D: TRBD2
size: NA
V: TRBV19
J: TRBJ2-1

DNA: TGTGCCAGCAGCAGGGGGCCGGGGACTTTCTCCTACGAGCAGTACTTC
CDR3: CASSRGPGTFSYEQYF
D: TRBD1
size: NA
V: TRBV2
J: TRBJ2-7

DNA: TGTGCCAGCAGTTTAACGGGTGGCCAGCCCCAGCATTTT
CDR3: CASSLTGGQPQHF
D: NA
size: NA
V: TRBV12-3/TRBV12-4
J: TRBJ1-5

DNA: TGTGCCAGCTCACCGGATCGGGGGGCTTTCTTT
CDR3: CASSPDRGAFF
D: NA
size: NA
V: TRBV18
J: TRBJ1-1

DNA: TGTGCTAGCAGCCCTGGACTAGCGGGAGCGGGCACCGGGGAGCTGTTTTTT
CDR3: CASSPGLAGAGTGELFF
D: TRBD2
size: NA
V: TRBV7-7
J: TRBJ2-2

DNA: TGTGCCAGCAGCGTAGAAGGGACTTTTACCGGGGAGCTGTTTTTT
CDR3: CASSVEGTFTGELFF
D: NA
size: NA
V: TRBV9
J: TRBJ2-2

DNA: TGTGCCAGCAGCTTCGCCCCCCTAGCGGCCTACAATGAGCAGTTCTTC
CDR3: CASSFAPLAAYNEQFF
D: TRBD2
size: NA
V: TRBV7-2
J: TRBJ2-1

DNA: TGTGCCAGCAGCCGGGGGGTAGAGACTCAGCCCCAGCATTTT
CDR3: CASSRGVETQPQHF
D: NA
size: once
V: TRBV5-5
J: TRBJ1-5

DNA: TGTGCCAGCAGCCCTAAGCGGGAGGCCCCTGAGACCCAGTACTTC
CDR3: CASSPKREAPETQYF
D: TRBD2
size: NA
V: TRBV7-2
J: TRBJ2-5

DNA: TGTGCCAGCAGCCAAATGGGGGGGGGCGAGCAGTACTTC
CDR3: CASSQMGGGEQYF
D: TRBD2
size: once
V: TRBV12-3/TRBV12-4
J: TRBJ2-7

DNA: TGTGCCAGCAGCCAACCGGGGTCACCCCTCCACTTT
CDR3: CASSQPGSPLHF
D: NA
size: NA
V: TRBV3-1/TRBV3-2
J: TRBJ1-6

DNA: TGTGCCAGCAGTGACCCGTATAGCAATCAGCCCCAGCATTTT
CDR3: CASSDPYSNQPQHF
D: NA
size: NA
V: TRBV25-1
J: TRBJ1-5

DNA: TGTGCCAGCAGCCAGCACCAGGGACTTGGCTACACCTTC
CDR3: CASSQHQGLGYTF
D: NA
size: NA
V: TRBV4-2
J: TRBJ1-2

DNA: TGTGCCAGTAGCGTCCACTACAGGGAAGTGGGCCTGTTTTTT
CDR3: CASSVHYREVGLFF
D: NA
size: NA
V: TRBV19
J: TRBJ1-4

DNA: TGTGCCAGCAGCGCTGACTCCTCCTACAATGAGCAGTTCTTC
CDR3: CASSADSSYNEQFF
D: NA
size: once
V: TRBV9
J: TRBJ2-1

DNA: TGTGCCAGCGGTGGGACAGAATATGGCTACACCTTC
CDR3: CASGGTEYGYTF
D: TRBD1
size: NA
V: TRBV2
J: TRBJ1-2

DNA: TGTGCCAGTAATGGATGGACAGGGGTAAATCAGCCCCAGCATTTT
CDR3: CASNGWTGVNQPQHF
D: TRBD1
size: NA
V: TRBV19
J: TRBJ1-5

DNA: TGTGCCAGCAGTTACTCGTACAATCAGCCCCAGCATTTT
CDR3: CASSYSYNQPQHF
D: NA
size: NA
V: TRBV6-5
J: TRBJ1-5

DNA: TGTGCCAGCAGTTCGTCAGGGACTGTGTACGATGAGCAGTTCTTC
CDR3: CASSSSGTVYDEQFF
D: NA
size: NA
V: TRBV28
J: TRBJ2-1

DNA: TGCGCCAGCAGCCAAGGACAGGGAAATCAGCCCCAGCATTTT
CDR3: CASSQGQGNQPQHF
D: TRBD1
size: NA
V: TRBV4-3
J: TRBJ1-5

DNA: TGCGCCAGCAGCCAACAACTAGCGGGCCTATACAATGAGCAGTTCTTC
CDR3: CASSQQLAGLYNEQFF
D: TRBD2
size: NA
V: TRBV4-3
J: TRBJ2-1

DNA: TGTGCCAGCAGTTTAAACAGGGGAAGTACTGAAGCTTTCTTT
CDR3: CASSLNRGSTEAFF
D: TRBD1
size: few
V: TRBV27
J: TRBJ1-1

DNA: TGTGCCAGCAGTTCCGAAGTGACAGAAATCTATGGCTACACCTTC
CDR3: CASSSEVTEIYGYTF
D: NA
size: NA
V: TRBV28
J: TRBJ1-2